This is a list of T cell receptor beta chains from one sample in a study of T cells in tuberculosis. TCRdb's copy holds only in-frame clones and misses some; the assay was immunoSEQ multiplex PCR. This sample carries 55,000 to 65,000 clones, around 81% of them seen once, and the ten largest clones take 10% to 15%. The sample taken for sequencing was CD1b-GMM tetramer-negative cells sorted from PBMCs. These receptors came from an adult woman with latent tuberculosis. Each CDR3 is given with its conserved first and last residue. The order of the fields is D gene, J gene, clone size, V gene, CDR3 DNA, CDR3 protein. D genes are given only for firm matches. Expanded clones get a size class; other rows say once, few or many, or leave the size out.

>TRBD2|TRBJ2-2|NA|TRBV7-3
TGTGCCAGCAAGGCCACGGGGGGTGGCACCGGGGAGCTGTTTTTT
CASKATGGGTGELFF
>NA|TRBJ1-6|NA|TRBV4-1
TGCGCCAGCAGCCAAGATAGGCAGGTTAAAAATTCACCCCTCCACTTT
CASSQDRQVKNSPLHF
>NA|TRBJ2-6|NA|TRBV27
TGTGCCAGCAGCCAAGGGGGGGCGTTTCACCCTGGGGCCAACGTCCTGACTTTC
CASSQGGAFHPGANVLTF
>NA|TRBJ2-7|NA|TRBV10-1
TGCGCCCCGAGGGGGGGGGCTTACGAGCAGTACTTC
CAPRGGAYEQYF
>TRBD1|TRBJ1-2|NA|TRBV19
TGTGCCAGTACCACGCAGAGACAGGGCTCTGGCTACACCTTC
CASTTQRQGSGYTF
>NA|TRBJ1-5|once|TRBV27
TGTGCCAGCAGTTTAAAAGGGGCCAGATCTCAGCCCCAGCATTTT
CASSLKGARSQPQHF
>NA|TRBJ2-5|NA|TRBV7-9
TGTGCCAGCAGCCACACCGCAGGCAGGGGAAGACAAGAGACCCAGTACTTC
CASSHTAGRGRQETQYF
>NA|TRBJ2-2|NA|TRBV4-3
TGCGCCAGCAGCCAAGCACAGAACACCGGGGAGCTGTTTTTT
CASSQAQNTGELFF
>NA|TRBJ1-4|few|TRBV21-1
TGTGCCAGCAAACCCGGGAGGGTCCCAGAAAAACTGTTTTTT
CASKPGRVPEKLFF
>TRBD1|TRBJ2-2|NA|TRBV5-6
TGTGCCAGCAGCTTGTGGACAGGGACGTACACCGGGGAGCTGTTTTTT
CASSLWTGTYTGELFF
>TRBD2|TRBJ2-7|NA|TRBV2
TGTGCCAGCAGTGAAACAGCGGGGGAGCTCCACGAGCAGTACTTC
CASSETAGELHEQYF
>TRBD2|TRBJ2-7|NA|TRBV11-2
TGTGCCAGCAGCCCGGCGGGGAGGGCCAACCACCCCTACGAGCAGTACTTC
CASSPAGRANHPYEQYF
>NA|TRBJ2-5|NA|TRBV29-1
TGCAGCGTTGTGACCCCGGGGGAGACCCAGTACTTC
CSVVTPGETQYF
>TRBD1|TRBJ1-2|NA|TRBV27
TGTGCCAGCAGACAACGACAGGGCGGCTACACCTTC
CASRQRQGGYTF
>NA|TRBJ1-1|NA|TRBV19
TGTGCCAGTAGTGTAGCCCAGGGGACTGAAGCTTTCTTT
CASSVAQGTEAFF
>NA|TRBJ1-1|NA|TRBV27
TGTGCCAGCGGGGGGGTCCACACTGAAGCTTTCTTT
CASGGVHTEAFF
>NA|TRBJ2-3|NA|TRBV4-1
TGCGCCAGCAGCCAAGATTCCAGCGATCGGGCGCAGTATTTT
CASSQDSSDRAQYF
>TRBD1|TRBJ2-5|NA|TRBV7-9
TGTGCCAGCAGTTTGGACAGGGCAGAGACCCAGTACTTC
CASSLDRAETQYF
>TRBD2|TRBJ2-3|NA|TRBV19
TGTGCCAGTAGTTCGACTAGCGGCACAGATACGCAGTATTTT
CASSSTSGTDTQYF
>NA|TRBJ2-2|NA|TRBV15
TGTGCCACCAGCAGAGCAGGCGGGGAGCTGTTTTTT
CATSRAGGELFF
>NA|TRBJ2-3|once|TRBV29-1
TGCAGCCTAAACACAGGGCCAGATACGCAGTATTTT
CSLNTGPDTQYF
>TRBD1|TRBJ1-1|NA|TRBV7-2
TGTGCCAGCAGCTCCACCGGGACAGGGGATAACTGGGTTTTCTTT
CASSSTGTGDNWVFF
>NA|TRBJ1-1|NA|TRBV27
TGTGCCAGCAGCCTAGGGGGGAACACTGAAGCTTTCTTT
CASSLGGNTEAFF
>TRBD1|TRBJ2-7|NA|TRBV28
TGTGCCAGCAGGGGACAGGGGTACTACGAGCAGTACTTC
CASRGQGYYEQYF
>NA|TRBJ2-3|NA|TRBV7-2
TGTGCCAGCAGCTACAGGGGCACAGATACGCAGTATTTT
CASSYRGTDTQYF
>NA|TRBJ2-7|NA|TRBV28
TGTGCCAGCAGTTTACCAGGGACCTACGAGCAGTACTTC
CASSLPGTYEQYF
>TRBD1|TRBJ1-1|NA|TRBV5-1
TGCGCCAGCATGGTATCCGGGGGACAGGGGGTTAGGGGCACTGAAGCTTTCTTT
CASMVSGGQGVRGTEAFF
>TRBD2|TRBJ2-7|NA|TRBV19
TGTGCCAGTACCCCGTCGTCTTGGGAGGGCCCCTACGAGCAGTACTTC
CASTPSSWEGPYEQYF
>TRBD1|TRBJ2-7|NA|TRBV7-8
TGTGCCAGCAGCGTGGACAGGGGCGACGAGCAGTACTTC
CASSVDRGDEQYF
>NA|TRBJ2-1|NA|TRBV18
TGTGCCAGCTCACCACGTCTTCGGGGAAACAATGAGCAGTTCTTC
CASSPRLRGNNEQFF
>TRBD1|TRBJ2-5|NA|TRBV18
TGTGCCAGCTCATTAGGACAGGGGGCGAGGGAGACCCAGTACTTC
CASSLGQGARETQYF
>NA|TRBJ2-2|NA|TRBV4-1
TGCGCCAGCAGCCAAGGGCCGATCACCGGGGAGCTGTTTTTT
CASSQGPITGELFF
>NA|TRBJ2-1|NA|TRBV5-1
TGCGCCAGCAGCCCTGGTCGGGGGGCGCATGAGCAGTTCTTC
CASSPGRGAHEQFF
>TRBD1|TRBJ2-3|NA|TRBV11-1
TGTGCCAGCAGCTTAGGAAGGGGGCACGAGGATACGCAGTATTTT
CASSLGRGHEDTQYF
>TRBD2|TRBJ2-3|NA|TRBV7-2
TGTGCCAGCAGCCGGGGGGGCACAGATACGCAGTATTTT
CASSRGGTDTQYF
>TRBD2|TRBJ2-5|NA|TRBV10-1
TGCGCCAGCAGTGAAGGCGGGAGGACCTCCCAAGAGACCCAGTACTTC
CASSEGGRTSQETQYF
>TRBD2|TRBJ2-3|few|TRBV7-3
TGTGCCAGCAGCTTAACCGCTAGCGGGAGTAGTCGGACAGATACGCAGTATTTT
CASSLTASGSSRTDTQYF
>NA|TRBJ1-2|NA|TRBV14
TGTGCCAGCAGTCCGAGCGGTTCGGGGAGTAACTATGGCTACACCTTC
CASSPSGSGSNYGYTF